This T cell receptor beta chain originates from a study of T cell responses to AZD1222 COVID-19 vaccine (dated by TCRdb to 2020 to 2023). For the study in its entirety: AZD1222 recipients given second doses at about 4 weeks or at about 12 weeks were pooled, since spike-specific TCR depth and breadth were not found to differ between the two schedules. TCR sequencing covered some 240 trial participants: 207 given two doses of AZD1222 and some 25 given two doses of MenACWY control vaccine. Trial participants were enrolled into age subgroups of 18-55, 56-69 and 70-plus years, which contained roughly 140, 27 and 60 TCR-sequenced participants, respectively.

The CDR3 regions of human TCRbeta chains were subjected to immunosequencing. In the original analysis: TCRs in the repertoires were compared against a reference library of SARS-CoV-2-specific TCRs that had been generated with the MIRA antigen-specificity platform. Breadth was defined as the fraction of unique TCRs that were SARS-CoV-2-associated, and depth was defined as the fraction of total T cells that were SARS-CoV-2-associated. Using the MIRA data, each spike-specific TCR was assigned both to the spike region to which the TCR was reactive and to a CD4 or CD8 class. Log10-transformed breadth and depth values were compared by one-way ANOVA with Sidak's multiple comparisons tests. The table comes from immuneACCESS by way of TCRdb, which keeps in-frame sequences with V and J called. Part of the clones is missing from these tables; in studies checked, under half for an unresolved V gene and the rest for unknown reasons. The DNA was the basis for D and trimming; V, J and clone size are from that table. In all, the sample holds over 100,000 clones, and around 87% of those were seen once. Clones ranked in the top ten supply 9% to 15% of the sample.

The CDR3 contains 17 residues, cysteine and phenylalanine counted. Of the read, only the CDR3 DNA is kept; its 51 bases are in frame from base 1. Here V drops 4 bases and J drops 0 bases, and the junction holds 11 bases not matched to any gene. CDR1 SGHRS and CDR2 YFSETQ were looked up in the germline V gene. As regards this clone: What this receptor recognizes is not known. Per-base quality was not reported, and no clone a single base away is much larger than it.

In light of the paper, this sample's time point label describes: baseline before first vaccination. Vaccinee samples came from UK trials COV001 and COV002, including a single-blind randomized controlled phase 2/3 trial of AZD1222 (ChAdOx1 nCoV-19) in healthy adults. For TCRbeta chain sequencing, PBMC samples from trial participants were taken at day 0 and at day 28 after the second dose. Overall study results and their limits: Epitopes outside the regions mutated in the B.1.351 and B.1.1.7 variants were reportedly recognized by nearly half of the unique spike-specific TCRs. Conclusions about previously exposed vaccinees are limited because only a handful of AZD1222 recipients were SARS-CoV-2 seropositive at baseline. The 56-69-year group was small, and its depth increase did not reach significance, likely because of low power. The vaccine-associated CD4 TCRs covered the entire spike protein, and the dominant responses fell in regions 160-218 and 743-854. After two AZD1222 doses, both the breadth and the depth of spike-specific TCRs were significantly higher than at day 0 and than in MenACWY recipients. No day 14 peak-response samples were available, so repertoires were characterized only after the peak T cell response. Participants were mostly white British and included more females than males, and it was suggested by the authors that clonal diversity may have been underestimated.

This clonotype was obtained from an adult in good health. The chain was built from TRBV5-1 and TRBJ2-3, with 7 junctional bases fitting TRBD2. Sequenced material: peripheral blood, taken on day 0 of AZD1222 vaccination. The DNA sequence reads TGCGCCAGCAGCCCCAGCTCCCGGCGGGGGAGCACAGATACGCAGTATTTT. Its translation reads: CASSPSSRRGSTDTQYF.